Listed here are 15 T cell receptor beta chains from one sample, sequenced in a study of memory CD4+ T cells and cytomegalovirus serostatus. Single viable CD3+CD4+CD8-CD45RO+ cells were sorted as the memory CD4+ T cells. Data came from immunoSEQ multiplex PCR; TCRdb stores just in-frame clones and leaves some out. The top ten hold about 0.9% of the sample, which has approximately 65,000 clones, 75% to 80% seen once. The material sequenced was memory CD4+ T cells from blood. These receptors all come from an adult in good health and CMV-seronegative.

This chain connects TRBV19 to TRBJ2-5, with D perhaps TRBD2 (6 bases). The V and J ends lost 7 bases and 1 base respectively, with 10 bases between them. CDR1 and CDR2 (germline): LNHDA, SQIVND (reference sequence). The CDR3 contains 13 residues. The CDR3 protein is CASTTGSQETQYF. CDR3 DNA sequence: TGTGCCAGTACGACCGGGAGCCAAGAGACCCAGTACTTC.

This chain connects TRBV11-2 to TRBJ1-2; TRBD1 matches 9 bases. This CDR3 spans 13 amino acids. After removal of 4 bases from V and 7 bases from J, the junction contained 4 bases not matched to a gene. Germline lookup yields CDR1 SGHAT and CDR2 FQNNGV. CDR3 sequence: CASSSQGASGYTF. The CDR3 nucleotides are TGTGCCAGCAGCTCACAGGGGGCAAGTGGCTACACCTTC.

The V and J genes are TRBV5-1 and TRBJ1-3; 8 bases fit TRBD1. CDR3 length: 15 residues. The V gene's germline CDR1 is SGHRS and CDR2 YFSETQ. V trimming: 3 bases; J trimming: 1 base; junction bases outside the gene matches: 3. The CDR3 sequence is CASSWGQESGNTIYF. The CDR3 DNA follows: TGCGCCAGCAGCTGGGGACAGGAATCTGGAAACACCATATATTTT.

The gene calls are TRBV7-3 and TRBJ2-1; TRBD2 matches at 8 bases. The CDR3 runs to 16 residues. After removal of 4 bases from V and 1 base from J, the junction contained 6 bases not matched to a gene. Germline V gene sequence: CDR1 SGHTA, CDR2 FQGTGA. CDR3 coding DNA: TGTGCCAGCAGCTCACGGAGCGGGGGATCCTACAATGAGCAGTTCTTC. Residues: CASSSRSGGSYNEQFF.

This chain uses TRBV19 with TRBJ1-1; 7 nucleotides agree with TRBD1. The CDR3 covers 13 residues. Germline trimming cut 2 bases from V and 5 bases from J; bases unmatched to any gene: 2. Germline loops: CDR1 LNHDA, CDR2 SQIVND (reference sequence). CDR3 in DNA: TGTGCCAGTAGTATACAGGGGGGGACTGAAGCTTTCTTT. It specifies CASSIQGGTEAFF.

The chain links TRBV11-2 to TRBJ1-6; 11 bases match TRBD1. The CDR3 extends over 14 amino acids. Germline values: CDR1 SGHAT, CDR2 FQNNGV. The junction had 3 bases not matched to a gene; V was cut back by 6 bases and J by 8 bases. CDR3 DNA: TGTGCCAGCAGAAGGACAGGGGGCGATTCACCCCTCCACTTT. Amino acids: CASRRTGGDSPLHF.

This clone was found a few times. The chain joins TRBV5-1 to TRBJ2-7; D might be TRBD2 (6 bases). This CDR3 is 16 amino acids long. The germline CDR1 and CDR2 sequences are SGHRS and YFSETQ. Trimming removed 0 bases at V and 0 bases at J, with 13 bases between. CDR3 sequence reads: CASSLGGTGSSYEQYF. CDR3 in DNA: TGCGCCAGCAGCTTGGGGGGGACTGGAAGCTCCTACGAGCAGTACTTC.

The chain links TRBV14 to TRBJ2-1; no clear D. Germline CDR1 is SGHDN and CDR2 is FVKESK. V lost 1 base to trimming and J lost 1 base, with 11 bases between them. This CDR3 comprises 16 residues. CDR3 sequence reads: CASSQGFDSSYNEQFF. As DNA, the CDR3 is TGTGCCAGCAGCCAAGGTTTCGACTCTTCCTACAATGAGCAGTTCTTC.

The rearrangement uses TRBV30 and TRBJ1-5; tentatively, D is TRBD1 (5 bases). Germline lookup yields CDR1 GTSNPN and CDR2 SVGIG (reference sequence). This CDR3 region has 15 residues. The V and J ends lost 1 base and 4 bases respectively, with 14 bases between them. As DNA, the CDR3 is TGTGCCTGGAGTGGGCGGGGGACTTGGAATCAGCCCCAGCATTTT. Translated, it gives CAWSGRGTWNQPQHF.

The chain is built from TRBV19 and TRBJ1-4; 8 positions match TRBD1. The ends lost 5 bases at V and 3 bases at J; junction bases unmatched: 5. CDR1 and CDR2 (germline): LNHDA, SQIVND (reference sequence). CDR3 length: 15 amino acids. CDR3 sequence reads: CASSSQGAANEKLFF. For the CDR3, the DNA is TGTGCCAGTAGTTCCCAGGGGGCGGCTAATGAAAAACTGTTTTTT.

In this sample, this clone turned up once. V is TRBV7-2 and J is TRBJ2-7; either TRBD1 or TRBD2 may fit D (5 bases each). Trimming took 4 bases from V and 2 from J, leaving 12 bases between them. CDR1 is SGHTA and CDR2 is FQGNSA in the germline V gene. The CDR3 totals 14 residues. CDR3 coding DNA: TGTGCCAGCAGCTCCCCGGGACCACCCTACGAGCAGTACTTC. Its protein product is CASSSPGPPYEQYF.

This chain connects TRBV28 to TRBJ1-1, with 8 bases fitting TRBD1. The CDR3 runs 14 residues. The V and J ends lost 6 bases and 5 bases, in that order; junction bases with no gene match: 8. The germline gives CDR1 MDHEN, CDR2 SYDVKM. The CDR3 spells CASSPSRGRTEAFF. The CDR3 coding sequence is TGTGCCAGCAGCCCCTCCAGGGGGCGGACTGAAGCTTTCTTT.

For the CDR3, the DNA is TGTGCCAGCAGGGGGGACCGGGACAGGGACACTGAAGCTTTCTTT. Protein: CASRGDRDRDTEAFF. This sequence joins TRBV6-5 and TRBJ1-1, with 9 nucleotides matching TRBD1. Per the germline V gene, CDR1 is MNHEY and CDR2 is SVGAGI. The CDR3 is made up of 15 amino acids. Unmatched junction bases numbered 8, after V lost 6 bases and J lost 3 bases.

This clone was seen only once. This chain joins TRBV27 and TRBJ2-6; 12 nucleotides line up with TRBD1. The CDR3 length is 18 residues. V trimming: 2 bases; J trimming: 1 base; junction bases outside the gene matches: 3. Germline lookup yields CDR1 MNHEY and CDR2 SMNVEV (reference sequence). CDR3 sequence: CASSLKGQGASGANVLTF. For the CDR3, the DNA is TGTGCCAGCAGTTTAAAGGGACAGGGGGCTTCTGGGGCCAACGTCCTGACTTTC.

The CDR3 DNA sequence: TGTGCCAGCAGTGCCCGAGGGGCGGCCGCCTACGAGCAGTACTTC. It yields the protein CASSARGAAAYEQYF. The J gene is TRBJ2-7, the V gene TRBV28, with D perhaps assigned TRBD1 or TRBD2 (5 bases each). The CDR3 has 15 amino acids. Germline CDR1 reads MDHEN; CDR2 reads SYDVKM. V lost 5 bases, J lost 2 bases, and 16 bases lay in between.